The 17 T cell receptor beta chains below come from one sample, sequenced in a study of CD8+CD57+ T cells in acquired aplastic anemia. For sequencing, patients were chosen who had shown expansion of CD8+CD57+ cells by flow cytometry. Genomic DNA provided the template from which TCR beta VDJ and CDR3 profiles were obtained. TCRdb redid the calling of the reads with MiXCR, one entry per CDR3 protein. There are more than 150,000 distinct CDR3 sequences in the sample; approximately 51% occur only once, and 2.5% to 4% lies in the top ten. Sequencing used sorted CD4+, CD8+, or CD8+CD57+ T cells (not recorded which) from PBMCs. The source of these receptors is a human donor with aplastic anemia.

Only a few counts were recorded for this clonotype. A much larger clonotype is one base distant, so this may be a read error. J is TRBJ1-5 and V is TRBV20-1; a weak D match, TRBD1 (5 bases). Trimming removed 6 bases at V and 1 base at J, with 13 bases between. Germline V gene sequence: CDR1 DFQATT, CDR2 SNEGSKA (reference sequence). The CDR3 contains 14 residues. The CDR3 nucleotides are TGCAGTGCCAGGGCCGGGCTGAGCAATCAGCCCCAGCATTTT. Its protein product is CSARAGLSNQPQHF.

V and J are TRBV20-1 and TRBJ2-3, with 8 bases fitting TRBD2. This CDR3 has 13 residues. V shed 6 bases and J 4 bases; nucleotides not matched to a gene: 6. Germline lookup yields CDR1 DFQATT and CDR2 SNEGSKA (reference sequence). Here the CDR3 reads CSASPGLADTQYF. In nucleotides, the CDR3 is TGCAGTGCATCACCGGGACTAGCAGATACGCAGTATTTT.

The J gene is TRBJ1-1, the V gene TRBV12-3 or TRBV12-4; D perhaps matches TRBD1 (6 bases). The CDR3 is 16 amino acids. V lost 1 base and J lost 7, with 19 bases in between. The CDR3 spells CASSLESRGAKLEAFF. The CDR3 coding sequence is TGTGCCAGCAGTTTAGAATCCCGGGGGGCGAAACTTGAAGCTTTCTTT.

Regarding this clonotype: Germline and junction disagree at one end, which may indicate a read error. The J gene is TRBJ2-5, the V gene TRBV7-2, with a tentative D call TRBD2 (6 bases). CDR3 length: 12 residues. CDR1 is SGHTA and CDR2 is FQGNSA in the germline V gene. CDR3 loop: CISSSHGGIQYF. The CDR3 DNA sequence: TGTATCAGCAGCTCCCATGGCGGGATTCAATACTTC.

This clonotype was counted at least ten times. This sequence joins TRBV6-1 and TRBJ2-2, with D unresolved. Trimming removed 6 bases at V and 0 bases at J, with 5 bases between. The CDR3 runs to 13 residues. Germline CDR1 and CDR2: MNHNS and SASEGT. As DNA, the CDR3 is TGTGCCAGCAGACACACGAACACCGGGGAGCTGTTTTTT. This encodes CASRHTNTGELFF.

The table lists this clonotype with many counts. The gene calls are TRBV14 and TRBJ1-1; D remains unclear. Deletions cut 1 base from V and 1 base from J, with 10 bases between. The CDR3 has 15 residues. Germline loops: CDR1 SGHDN, CDR2 FVKESK. CDR3 amino acids: CASSQVSGSNTEAFF. CDR3 DNA sequence: TGTGCCAGCAGCCAAGTCTCGGGGTCGAACACTGAAGCTTTCTTT.

This clonotype was counted many times. The chain combines TRBV19 with TRBJ2-3; 8 bases are shared with TRBD2. Trimming at V came to 7 bases and at J to 7 bases, leaving 19 bases not matched to a gene. This CDR3 region has 17 residues. Germline V CDR1 and CDR2: LNHDA, SQIVND (reference sequence). The CDR3 bases are TGTGCCAGTATGGCTGACCCGGGACTAGTAGGTACAAATACGCAGTATTTT. This codes for CASMADPGLVGTNTQYF.

This sequence joins TRBV2 and TRBJ1-2, with a weak D call TRBD1 (6 bases). V was pared by 8 bases and J by 3 bases, with 16 bases between. CDR3 length: 14 residues. The germline V gene has CDR1 SNHLY and CDR2 FYNNEI. This CDR3 reads CASELQGKDYGYTF. In nucleotides, the CDR3 is TGTGCCAGCGAGCTACAGGGTAAGGACTATGGCTACACCTTC.

This clonotype has more than one count but fewer than ten. CDR3 bases: TGTGCCAGCTCACAGACTAGCGGGGCAACCGGGGAGCTGTTTTTT. Translating gives CASSQTSGATGELFF. This chain joins TRBV10-3 and TRBJ2-2; TRBD2 aligns across 11 bases. From germline, CDR1 is ENHRY and CDR2 SYGVKD. The trim removed 10 bases at V and 5 bases at J, leaving 9 bases unmatched. This CDR3 has 15 amino acids.

This clonotype was seen many times. Mismatch with germline at one junction end may stem from a read error. The CDR3: CASSYGQERVF. CDR3 DNA sequence: TGTGCCAGCAGTTACGGGCAGGAAAGGGTCTTC. The V and J genes are TRBV6-5 and TRBJ2-1; D gene uncertain. There are 11 residues in the CDR3. In germline, CDR1 is MNHEY, CDR2 SVGAGI.

This clonotype was seen many times. The J gene is TRBJ2-1, the V gene TRBV20-1; 9 positions match TRBD2. V trimming: 0 bases; J trimming: 4 bases; junction bases outside the gene matches: 7. The length of the CDR3 is 16 residues. Per germline, CDR1 DFQATT and CDR2 SNEGSKA (reference sequence). CDR3 loop: CSARDLSGGPYNEQFF. CDR3 in DNA: TGCAGTGCTAGAGACTTGAGCGGGGGGCCATACAATGAGCAGTTCTTC.

This clonotype showed up many times. The rearrangement uses TRBV19 and TRBJ1-5, with no clear D. The length of the CDR3 is 13 residues. With 3 bases removed from V and 6 bases from J, the gap between germline ends came to 9 bases. Germline V gene lookup returns CDR1 LNHDA and CDR2 SQIVND (reference sequence). The CDR3 here is CASSIVVGQPQHF. The DNA of the CDR3 is TGTGCCAGTAGTATCGTAGTGGGTCAGCCCCAGCATTTT.

This clonotype occurred many times. The chain is built from TRBV5-1 and TRBJ1-5, with a tentative D call TRBD1 (5 bases). The CDR3 loop spans 13 amino acids. Per the germline V gene, CDR1 is SGHRS and CDR2 is YFSETQ. V shed 1 base and J shed 7 bases, with 9 bases lying between them. The DNA of the CDR3 is TGCGCCAGCAGCTTGACCGGGGGACAGCCCCAGCATTTT. This gives the protein CASSLTGGQPQHF. Full variable domain (outside the CDR3, taken from reference TRBV5-1 and TRBJ1-5): KAGVTQTPRYLIKTRGQQVTLSCSPISGHRSVSWYQQTPGQGLQFLFEYFSETQRNKGNFPGRFSGRQFSNSRSEMNVSTLELGDSALYLCASSLTGGQPQHFGDGTRLSIL.

In the case of this clonotype: An end of the junction does not agree with germline; a read error may underlie this. The chain employs TRBV2 and TRBJ1-1; TRBD1 aligns across 7 bases. In germline, CDR1 is SNHLY, CDR2 FYNNEI. The CDR3 is 17 residues long. The CDR3 region has the DNA TGTGCCAGCAGCCAAGATGTGGCAGGGGGATTGAACACTGGAGCTTTCTTT. Its translation: CASSQDVAGGLNTGAFF.

This chain connects TRBV15 to TRBJ2-1; 8 bases map to TRBD1. Germline CDR1 and CDR2: LNHNV and YYDKDF (reference sequence). With 0 bases clipped from V and 3 bases from J, the junction kept 1 base outside the gene matches. The CDR3 covers 15 residues. The CDR3 DNA reads as TGTGCCACCAGCAGAGATGGACAGGGCTACAATGAGCAGTTCTTC. Its translation is CATSRDGQGYNEQFF. Looking up the rest from reference TRBV15 and TRBJ2-1 gives the full variable domain: DAMVIQNPRYQVTQFGKPVTLSCSQTLNHNVMYWYQQKSSQAPKLLFHYYDKDFNNEADTPDNFQSRRPNTSFCFLDIRSPGLGDTAMYLCATSRDGQGYNEQFFGPGTRLTVL.

In this sample, this clonotype turned up a few times. Just one base apart from a much larger clone, this may be a read error. The rearrangement links TRBV10-3 to TRBJ1-6; D call uncertain. The germline V and J ends were trimmed by 3 bases and 5 bases, with 14 bases remaining between them. There are 16 residues in the CDR3. Germline lookup yields CDR1 ENHRY and CDR2 SYGVKD. CDR3 sequence reads: CAISERIGPDNSPLHF. CDR3 sequence (DNA): TGTGCCATCAGTGAAAGGATTGGACCGGATAATTCACCCCTCCACTTT.

This clonotype was seen at least ten times. The V and J genes are TRBV24-1 and TRBJ2-5, with 9 bases identical to TRBD2. The junction had 1 base not matched to a gene; V was cut back by 5 bases and J by 4 bases. CDR3 length: 13 amino acids. Germline V gives CDR1 KGHDR, CDR2 SFDVKD. CDR3 coding DNA: TGTGCCACCAGTGTAGCGGGAGTAGAGACCCAGTACTTC. It specifies CATSVAGVETQYF.